A single sample is the source of the 8 T cell receptor beta chains below, sequenced in a study of CD8+ T cells in alopecia areata. RNA, once extracted, was reverse transcribed into cDNA for use as the sequencing template. Libraries were prepared by immunoSEQ multiplex PCR; TCRdb keeps only in-frame clonotypes and omits some of them. Among 150,000 or so clones, around 54% were seen once, and the ten largest hold around 4.8%. The sequenced material came from CD4+ T cells sorted from blood. The receptors derive from a human donor in good health.

The chain has TRBV30 and TRBJ2-3; no clear D gene. Germline-derived CDR1 and CDR2 are GTSNPN and SVGIG (reference sequence). V lost 0 bases and J lost 6, with 7 bases in between. The CDR3 is 12 residues long. The CDR3 nucleotides read TGTGCCTGGAGTGTACACGGGGATACGCAGTATTTT. Translating gives CAWSVHGDTQYF.

The chain couples TRBV7-9 to TRBJ1-4; D is unclear. Trimming removed 5 bases from V and 0 bases from J, with 10 bases in between. The germline V gene encodes CDR1 SEHNR and CDR2 FQNEAQ (reference sequence). The length of the CDR3 is 15 residues. CDR3 sequence (DNA): TGTGCCAGCAGCCCCCGGCAGGCAACTAATGAAAAACTGTTTTTT. Translation: CASSPRQATNEKLFF. The full variable domain, rest sourced from reference TRBV7-9 and TRBJ1-4, is DTGVSQNPRHKITKRGQNVTFRCDPISEHNRLYWYRQTLGQGPEFLTYFQNEAQLEKSRLLSDRFSAERPKGSFSTLEIQRTEQGDSAMYLCASSPRQATNEKLFFGSGTQLSVL.

The V and J genes are TRBV27 and TRBJ2-2; no definite D call. The length of the CDR3 is 16 residues. V lost 4 bases, J lost 0 bases, and 12 bases lay in between. Per germline, CDR1 MNHEY and CDR2 SMNVEV (reference sequence). CDR3 sequence: CASSSPGSSNTGELFF. The DNA of the CDR3 is TGTGCCAGCAGTTCCCCGGGCAGTTCGAACACCGGGGAGCTGTTTTTT.

This chain connects TRBV6-5 to TRBJ1-1; D uncertain. V shed 4 bases and J shed 4 bases, with 13 bases lying between them. The CDR3 spans 14 residues. Germline V gives CDR1 MNHEY, CDR2 SVGAGI. The CDR3 protein is CASSSPSRGTEAFF. The DNA for the CDR3 is TGTGCCAGCAGTTCTCCCTCGAGAGGCACTGAAGCTTTCTTT.

V and J are TRBV28 and TRBJ2-1; D remains unclear. Germline lookup yields CDR1 MDHEN and CDR2 SYDVKM. V lost 5 bases to trimming and J lost 4 bases, with 21 bases between them. CDR3 size: 17 residues. DNA of the CDR3: TGTGCCAGCAGTGTCCACCCCTCTCTAGGGCTGTACAATGAGCAGTTCTTC. It translates to CASSVHPSLGLYNEQFF.

This clone showed up just a few times. The rearrangement uses TRBV29-1 and TRBJ2-1; the D gene is possibly TRBD2 (6 bases). Germline lookup yields CDR1 SQVTM and CDR2 ANQGSEA. The V gene lost 3 bases and the J gene lost 5 bases, with 23 bases spanning the gap. The CDR3 totals 17 residues. The CDR3 DNA follows: TGCAGCGTTGAGTTTAGGTGGCGGGAAGCCACAGACAATGAGCAGTTCTTC. It codes for CSVEFRWREATDNEQFF.

The V and J genes are TRBV2 and TRBJ2-5; 11 bases fit TRBD2. The CDR3 length is 13 residues. Germline CDR1 is SNHLY and CDR2 is FYNNEI. V lost 10 bases and J lost 3; bases outside the gene matches: 4. CDR3: CATQLAGEETQYF. CDR3 DNA: TGTGCCACCCAACTAGCGGGAGAAGAGACCCAGTACTTC.

This chain joins TRBV30 and TRBJ1-1; D remains ambiguous. The CDR3 runs 11 residues. The ends were cut back, 2 bases at V and 10 bases at J, with 11 bases in the middle. CDR1 and CDR2 from the germline V gene are GTSNPN and SVGIG (reference sequence). The CDR3 protein is CAWSTTNVAFF. The CDR3 DNA reads TGTGCCTGGAGTACAACAAATGTAGCTTTCTTT.